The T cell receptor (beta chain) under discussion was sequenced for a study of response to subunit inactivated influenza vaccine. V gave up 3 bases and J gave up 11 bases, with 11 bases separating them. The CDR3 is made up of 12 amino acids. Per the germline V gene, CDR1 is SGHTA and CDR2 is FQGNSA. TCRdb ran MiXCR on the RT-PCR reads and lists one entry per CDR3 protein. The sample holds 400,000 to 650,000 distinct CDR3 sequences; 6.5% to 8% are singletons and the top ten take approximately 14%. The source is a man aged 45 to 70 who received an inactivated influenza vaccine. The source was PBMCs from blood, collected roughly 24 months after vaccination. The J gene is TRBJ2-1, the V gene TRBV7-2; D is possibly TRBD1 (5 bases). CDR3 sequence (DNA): TGTGCCAGCAGCTTCCTGACAGCTCAGCAGTTCTTC. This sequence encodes CASSFLTAQQFF. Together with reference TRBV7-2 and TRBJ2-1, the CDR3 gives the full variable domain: GAGVSQSPSNKVTEKGKDVELRCDPISGHTALYWYRQSLGQGLEFLIYFQGNSAPDKSGLPSDRFSAERTGGSVSTLTIQRTQQEDSAVYLCASSFLTAQQFFGPGTRLTVL.